The 29 T cell receptor beta chains below all came from one sample that was sequenced in a study of shared clonotypes between healthy human individuals. CD45RO negativity and positive selection for CCR7 defined naive CD8 cells, a population that excluded terminally differentiated effector memory CD45RA+ cells. TCRdb keeps only in-frame clones here, not all; method: immunoSEQ multiplex PCR. Of some 2.1 million clones in the sample, about 93% are singletons; the top ten hold more than 1.5%. The sequencing sample was made of naive CD8+ T cells from PBMCs. The receptors come from a man aged 18 to 35 in good health. Some clones in this sample may be carry-over from other donors' samples.

This rearrangement joins TRBV9 to TRBJ2-2; 10 positions match TRBD1. After removal of 3 bases from V and 4 bases from J, the junction contained 3 bases not matched to a gene. Germline lookup yields CDR1 SGDLS and CDR2 YYNGEE. The CDR3 is 15 amino acids. The CDR3 protein is CASSGQGAPTGELFF. The CDR3 DNA reads as TGTGCCAGCAGCGGACAGGGGGCCCCCACCGGGGAGCTGTTTTTT.

The rearrangement links TRBV29-1 to TRBJ2-1; 10 bases line up with TRBD2. Trimming took 1 base from V and 2 from J; bases not matched to a gene: 5. Per germline, CDR1 SQVTM and CDR2 ANQGSEA. This CDR3 is built from 16 residues. The CDR3 is CSVEGALAGAYNEQFF. In nucleotides, the CDR3 is TGCAGCGTTGAAGGAGCGCTAGCGGGAGCCTACAATGAGCAGTTCTTC.

A note on this clone: The same CDR3 is also encoded by other DNA sequences in this sample. The chain links TRBV27 to TRBJ2-2, with D possibly called TRBD1 or TRBD2 (5 bases each). With 3 bases removed from V and 6 bases from J, the gap between germline ends came to 8 bases. CDR3 length: 13 residues. CDR1 is MNHEY and CDR2 is SMNVEV in the germline V gene (reference sequence). Here the CDR3 DNA reads TGTGCCAGCAGTTTGAGGGGCCCCGGGGAGCTGTTTTTT. Translated, it gives CASSLRGPGELFF.

Worth noting for this clone: Other DNA sequences in this specimen translate into the identical CDR3. The rearrangement joins TRBV28 to TRBJ2-2; possibly TRBD2 for D (5 bases). Trimming took off 6 bases at V and 2 bases at J, with 7 bases between the two ends. The CDR3 spans 13 residues. The germline CDR1 and CDR2 sequences are MDHEN and SYDVKM. The CDR3 sequence is CASSLANTGELFF. As DNA, the CDR3 is TGTGCCAGCAGCCTAGCTAACACCGGGGAGCTGTTTTTT.

The V call is TRBV7-9, the J call TRBJ2-7; TRBD1 matches 9 bases. The CDR3 length is 14 residues. The ends lost 5 bases at V and 3 bases at J; junction bases unmatched: 5. CDR1 and CDR2 from the germline V gene are SEHNR and FQNEAQ (reference sequence). CDR3 sequence reads: CASSPWDRVYEQYF. CDR3 sequence (DNA): TGTGCCAGCAGCCCATGGGACAGGGTCTACGAGCAGTACTTC.

A remark on this clone: The identical CDR3 is also encoded by other nucleotide sequences in the sample. The V and J genes are TRBV7-9 and TRBJ1-2, with TRBD1 matching over 7 bases. With 9 bases clipped from V and 0 bases from J, the junction kept 4 bases outside the gene matches. The CDR3 loop spans 13 amino acids. Germline loops: CDR1 SEHNR, CDR2 FQNEAQ (reference sequence). CDR3 sequence (DNA): TGTGCCAGTCGGGACAGCACTAACTATGGCTACACCTTC. Encoded protein: CASRDSTNYGYTF.

At least ten counts were recorded for this clone. V gene TRBV5-4 combines with J gene TRBJ2-7; maybe TRBD2 (5 bases). The CDR3 is 13 amino acids. V was pared by 4 bases and J by 6 bases, with 14 bases between. In germline, CDR1 is SGHNT, CDR2 YYREEE (reference sequence). The CDR3 loop reads CASSREPGSEQYF. DNA of the CDR3: TGTGCCAGCAGCAGGGAGCCAGGATCCGAGCAGTACTTC. The full variable domain, rest sourced from reference TRBV5-4 and TRBJ2-7, is ETGVTQSPTHLIKTRGQQVTLRCSSQSGHNTVSWYQQALGQGPQFIFQYYREEENGRGNFPPRFSGLQFPNYSSELNVNALELDDSALYLCASSREPGSEQYFGPGTRLTVT.

The gene calls are TRBV14 and TRBJ2-1; 8 bases line up with TRBD1. After removal of 4 bases from V and 4 bases from J, the junction contained 3 bases not matched to a gene. In germline, CDR1 is SGHDN, CDR2 FVKESK. CDR3 length equals 14 residues. The CDR3 here is CASSLTGAYNEQFF. CDR3 bases: TGTGCCAGCAGCCTGACAGGGGCGTACAATGAGCAGTTCTTC.

This chain links TRBV6-5 with TRBJ2-5; no firm D call. Germline-derived CDR1 and CDR2 are MNHEY and SVGAGI. V dropped 4 bases and J dropped 5 bases, with 17 bases sitting between them. The CDR3 runs 15 residues. This CDR3 is CASSSGEGIGETQYF. For the CDR3, the DNA is TGTGCCAGCAGTTCTGGTGAAGGTATCGGGGAGACCCAGTACTTC.

J is TRBJ2-7 and V is TRBV7-9; tentative D call: TRBD1 (6 bases). The CDR3 loop spans 15 amino acids. Germline V lookup: CDR1 SEHNR, CDR2 FQNEAQ (reference sequence). V was cut by 5 bases and J by 0 bases, with 14 bases left in between. The CDR3 loop reads CASSPRQVLSYEQYF. CDR3 in DNA: TGTGCCAGCAGCCCCCGACAGGTTCTCTCCTACGAGCAGTACTTC.

The chain employs TRBV19 and TRBJ1-1; D perhaps matches TRBD1 (5 bases). Trimming pared 4 bases from V and 7 bases from J, leaving 13 bases between. Germline V gene lookup returns CDR1 LNHDA and CDR2 SQIVND (reference sequence). The CDR3 contains 13 residues. This chain's CDR3 is CASSTNQGIEAFF. For the CDR3, the DNA is TGTGCCAGTAGTACAAACCAGGGAATTGAAGCTTTCTTT.

The chain links TRBV4-1 to TRBJ2-1, with TRBD2 identical over 8 bases. Per germline, CDR1 MGHRA and CDR2 YSYEKL. The length of the CDR3 is 16 residues. The junction had 10 bases not matched to a gene; V was cut back by 8 bases and J by 1 base. The chain's CDR3 is CASVQRESRSYNEQFF. CDR3 nucleotide sequence: TGCGCCAGCGTCCAGCGGGAGAGTAGGTCCTACAATGAGCAGTTCTTC.

This clone was seen only a few times. The chain employs TRBV6-1 and TRBJ1-4; D not certain. CDR1 is MNHNS, CDR2 SASEGT, per germline. V was clipped by 1 base and J by 11 bases, with 11 bases between them. The length of the CDR3 is 13 residues. CDR3 in DNA: TGTGCCAGCAGTGAAGGTCTCTTGGGTAAACTGTTTTTT. Protein: CASSEGLLGKLFF.

CDR3 coding DNA: TGTGCCAGCAGCTCAGGGCCACAACTAGCGGGAGGGTTTGGTAATGAGCAGTTCTTC. Protein product: CASSSGPQLAGGFGNEQFF. The chain couples TRBV7-2 to TRBJ2-1, with 13 bases identical to TRBD2. The germline V gene encodes CDR1 SGHTA and CDR2 FQGNSA. This CDR3 contains 19 residues. Trimming at V came to 4 bases and at J to 7 bases, leaving 16 bases not matched to a gene.

As for this clone: The same CDR3 is also encoded by other DNA sequences in this sample. The J gene is TRBJ1-3, the V gene TRBV5-1; no clear D. V was clipped by 3 bases and J by 0 bases, with 7 bases between them. The CDR3 has 14 residues. Germline assignment: CDR1 SGHRS and CDR2 YFSETQ. The CDR3 region has the DNA TGCGCCAGCAGCTCTTCTTACTCTGGAAACACCATATATTTT. Encoded protein: CASSSSYSGNTIYF.

About this clone itself: One end of the junction does not line up with germline, which may come from a read error. V and J are TRBV28 and TRBJ1-5; D might be TRBD1 (6 bases). Germline V gene lookup returns CDR1 MDHEN and CDR2 SYDVKM. The CDR3 loop spans 13 amino acids. The CDR3 is CASSLTGNLPQHF. The CDR3, as DNA: TGTGCCAGCAGTCTTACAGGGAATCTGCCCCAGCATTTT.

Comment on this clone: At one of its ends the junction is not consistent with the germline gene, which may arise from a read error. The CDR3 is CASRLSGTGLYGYTF. The CDR3 region has the DNA TGTGCCAGCAGATTATCCGGGACAGGGCTCTATGGCTACACCTTC. V usage is TRBV28 and J usage is TRBJ1-2; 9 positions match TRBD1. The CDR3 totals 15 residues. Per germline, CDR1 MDHEN and CDR2 SYDVKM.

This clone was detected only once. Distinct nucleotide sequences in the sample also encode this CDR3. V and J are TRBV5-1 and TRBJ2-7; D possibly matches TRBD1 or TRBD2 (6 bases each). Germline V gene lookup returns CDR1 SGHRS and CDR2 YFSETQ. Trimming took 4 bases from V and 3 from J, leaving 11 bases between them. The CDR3 is 13 residues long. The CDR3 DNA follows: TGCGCCAGCAGCCCCGAGGGGGGCTACGAGCAGTACTTC. Protein product: CASSPEGGYEQYF.

The chain combines TRBV27 with TRBJ2-7; 11 bases match TRBD2. After removal of 0 bases from V and 7 bases from J, the junction contained 14 bases not matched to a gene. This CDR3 contains 18 residues. Germline CDR1 reads MNHEY; CDR2 reads SMNVEV (reference sequence). The CDR3 DNA reads TGTGCCAGCAGTTTATCGCCCCCTTCACTAGCGGGAGTACAAGAGCAGTACTTC. Protein: CASSLSPPSLAGVQEQYF.

The chain has TRBV7-3 and TRBJ2-2; no reliable D call. Per the germline V gene, CDR1 is SGHTA and CDR2 is FQGTGA. CDR3 length: 13 residues. The V gene lost 5 bases and the J gene lost 3 bases, with 7 bases spanning the gap. CDR3 protein: CASSLLYTGELFF. Here the CDR3 DNA reads TGTGCCAGCAGCCTCCTCTACACCGGGGAGCTGTTTTTT.

This chain connects TRBV4-1 to TRBJ1-2; unclear D gene. The germline gives CDR1 MGHRA, CDR2 YSYEKL. The CDR3 runs to 15 residues. The V end lost 2 bases, the J end lost 6 bases, and 16 bases lay between the germline ends. CDR3 sequence reads: CASSQTNGPGHGYTF. CDR3 nucleotide sequence: TGCGCCAGCAGCCAAACAAACGGTCCTGGCCATGGCTACACCTTC.

This chain links TRBV27 with TRBJ2-3, with 9 bases aligning to TRBD1. The CDR3 covers 15 residues. The J segment lost 6 bases and the V segment lost 2 bases, leaving 6 bases of the junction unmatched. The V gene's germline CDR1 is MNHEY and CDR2 SMNVEV (reference sequence). CDR3 coding DNA: TGTGCCAGCAGTTTAAACAGGGGGCGAAGGGATACGCAGTATTTT. Residues: CASSLNRGRRDTQYF.

This rearrangement joins TRBV7-9 to TRBJ1-4, with D possibly being TRBD1 (6 bases). CDR1 and CDR2 (germline): SEHNR, FQNEAQ (reference sequence). CDR3 size: 19 residues. The V end lost 4 bases, the J end lost 3 bases, and 24 bases lay between the germline ends. The CDR3 DNA is TGTGCCAGCAGCTCGGGGGACAAACTGGCGCCTGACCCTAATGAAAAACTGTTTTTT. Encoded protein: CASSSGDKLAPDPNEKLFF.

The gene calls are TRBV19 and TRBJ2-3, with 10 bases lining up with TRBD1. Germline CDR1 LNHDA, CDR2 SQIVND (reference sequence). V lost 5 bases, J lost 4 bases, and 6 bases stayed unmatched. The CDR3 runs to 15 residues. The CDR3 DNA sequence: TGTGCCAGTAGTTATACCGGGACAGGGGCAGATACGCAGTATTTT. Protein sequence: CASSYTGTGADTQYF.

In nucleotides, the CDR3 is TGTGCCAGCAGCCTATGGGATAACACCATATATTTT. Its protein is CASSLWDNTIYF. V usage is TRBV11-2 and J usage is TRBJ1-3; no reliable D call. Germline-derived CDR1 and CDR2 are SGHAT and FQNNGV. The CDR3 loop spans 12 amino acids. Trimming shortened V by 5 bases and J by 7 bases, and 9 bases separated the two germline ends. The complete variable domain, with remaining parts taken from reference TRBV11-2 and TRBJ1-3, reads EAGVAQSPRYKIIEKRQSVAFWCNPISGHATLYWYQQILGQGPKLLIQFQNNGVVDDSQLPKDRFSAERLKGVDSTLKIQPAKLEDSAVYLCASSLWDNTIYFGEGSWLTVV.

The CDR3: CASSSRQGLLWNTGELFF. The CDR3 coding sequence is TGTGCCAGCAGCTCGCGACAGGGATTGCTTTGGAACACCGGGGAGCTGTTTTTT. This sequence joins TRBV7-9 and TRBJ2-2; 7 nucleotides line up with TRBD1. The germline V gene encodes CDR1 SEHNR and CDR2 FQNEAQ (reference sequence). The CDR3 spans 18 residues. The V and J ends lost 4 bases and 1 base, in that order; junction bases with no gene match: 12.

This chain connects TRBV29-1 to TRBJ2-1; D gene unclear. Trimming took 5 bases from V and 8 from J, leaving 13 bases between them. The length of the CDR3 is 12 residues. Germline values: CDR1 SQVTM, CDR2 ANQGSEA. In DNA form, the CDR3 reads TGCAGCGTTTTGATATTCGTCGATGAGCAGTTCTTC. It codes for CSVLIFVDEQFF.

This chain joins TRBV27 and TRBJ2-7, with 7 bases fitting TRBD1. CDR1 is MNHEY, CDR2 SMNVEV, per germline (reference sequence). V shed 3 bases, J shed 4 bases, and the junction held 3 bases outside the gene matches. CDR3 length: 13 amino acids. The CDR3 nucleotides are TGTGCCAGCAGTTTGAAGGGACAGTACGAGCAGTACTTC. Protein product: CASSLKGQYEQYF.

This clone appeared a single time. The chain couples TRBV5-1 to TRBJ2-1; D is perhaps TRBD1 (6 bases). The CDR3 contains 15 residues. The V gene's germline CDR1 is SGHRS and CDR2 YFSETQ. Trimming stripped 2 bases from V and 6 bases from J, with 15 bases between. As DNA, the CDR3 is TGCGCCAGCAGCTTCACAGGGTCTTCCCCCAATGAGCAGTTCTTC. Its protein is CASSFTGSSPNEQFF.